The 16 T cell receptor beta chains given below trace back to one sample, sequenced in a study of monozygotic twins with inflammatory bowel disease. TCRdb reanalyzed the 5' RACE reads, giving one entry per CDR3 protein sequence and no DNA. The sample table sets out approximately 400,000 distinct CDR3 sequences. Sequenced input: blood. These receptors were obtained from a human donor with ulcerative colitis or Crohn's disease, or a healthy co-twin of an affected twin (not recorded which).

CDR3: CVSSPGEGLKTQYF. The V gene is TRBV4-1, the J gene TRBJ2-5; no DNA is available, so the TRBD2 call from TCRdb remains unchecked. CDR3 length: 14 amino acids. Germline CDR1 is MGHRA and CDR2 is YSYEKL.

The CDR3: CASSFSLYPNILASLHF. The genes are TRBV12-3 or TRBV12-4 and TRBJ1-6. The CDR3 covers 17 residues.

V usage is TRBV19 and J usage is TRBJ2-2; the D call of TRBD1 rests on TCRdb alone, since no DNA is present to check it. Germline V gives CDR1 LNHDA, CDR2 SQIVND (reference sequence). The CDR3 loop spans 14 amino acids. CDR3 protein: CASSWGQYTGELFF.

The rearrangement links TRBV7-3 to TRBJ1-2; the TRBD1 assignment by TCRdb is unverifiable without DNA. This CDR3 region has 13 residues. Germline CDR1 is SGHTA and CDR2 is FQGTGA. The CDR3 sequence is CASSLGTGYGYTF.

The chain recombines TRBV5-5 with TRBJ2-3; TCRdb's assignment of TRBD2 cannot be checked, as there is no DNA. This CDR3 region has 12 residues. Germline lookup yields CDR1 SGHKS and CDR2 YYEKEE (reference sequence). CDR3 region: CASAPSGDTQYF.

CDR3 in amino acids: CASSQEEGRGLAGGSYNEQFF. The V gene is TRBV4-1, the J gene TRBJ2-1; TCRdb's D gene call, TRBD2, goes unchecked for lack of DNA. Germline V lookup: CDR1 MGHRA, CDR2 YSYEKL. There are 21 residues in the CDR3.

The J gene is TRBJ2-4, the V gene TRBV7-2. Germline CDR1 is SGHTA and CDR2 is FQGNSA. CDR3 length: 16 amino acids. The CDR3 reads CASSLAPRLDKNIQYF.

The chain uses TRBV18 and TRBJ1-2. The CDR3 contains 13 residues. Germline lookup yields CDR1 KGHSH and CDR2 LQKENI. The CDR3 loop reads CASSPGDNYGYTF.

J is TRBJ1-1 and V is TRBV5-1; the TCRdb call, TRBD1, lacks DNA for checking. CDR1 and CDR2 (germline): SGHRS, YFSETQ. The length of the CDR3 is 16 residues. Here the CDR3 reads CASSLATGQGYTEAFF.

The V gene is TRBV12-3 or TRBV12-4, the J gene TRBJ2-2; TCRdb lists TRBD2, though no DNA is available to test this call. This CDR3 has 16 amino acids. The CDR3 here is CASSSGLAGIAGELFF.

The chain carries TRBV3-1 and TRBJ2-5; checking the TCRdb D call of TRBD1 is not possible without DNA. The V gene's germline CDR1 is LGHDT and CDR2 YNNKEL (reference sequence). The CDR3 runs to 14 residues. This CDR3 reads CASSATTGGETQYF.

The V call is TRBV3-1, the J call TRBJ1-1. Germline-derived CDR1 and CDR2 are LGHDT and YNNKEL (reference sequence). This CDR3 comprises 13 residues. The CDR3 spells CASSRTVNTEAFF.

This chain links TRBV4-1 with TRBJ2-3. CDR3 length: 15 amino acids. Germline values: CDR1 MGHRA, CDR2 YSYEKL. CDR3 loop: CASSPYPGLADTQYF.

J is TRBJ1-4 and V is TRBV19; as DNA is missing, the TRBD1 call by TCRdb cannot be tested. Germline lookup yields CDR1 LNHDA and CDR2 SQIVND (reference sequence). This CDR3 comprises 13 residues. The CDR3 reads CASSFNRGEKLFF.

The rearrangement links TRBV4-1 to TRBJ2-1; TCRdb proposes TRBD2, but this gene call is untestable without DNA. CDR1 MGHRA and CDR2 YSYEKL come from the germline V gene. This CDR3 spans 17 amino acids. CDR3 sequence: CASSQKRGESSYNEQFF.

The gene calls are TRBV20-1 and TRBJ2-7; TCRdb selects TRBD1, and the lack of DNA leaves this call unchecked. Germline V CDR1 and CDR2: DFQATT, SNEGSKA (reference sequence). The CDR3 spans 14 residues. CDR3 protein: CSAAETGWRSEQYF.